This TCR beta chain was found in a study of T cells after yellow fever vaccination. Study-wide points: FACS-sorted repertoires could contain abundant clonotypes contaminating from the bulk population.

Each CDR3 protein gets one entry after TCRdb re-called the 5' RACE reads with MiXCR. Among under 400,000 distinct CDR3 sequences listed, around an eighth were seen once. Concerning this clonotype itself: Its specificity is unknown.

The CDR3 has 13 amino acids. Deletions cut 0 bases from V and 8 bases from J, with 10 bases between. Germline-derived CDR1 and CDR2 are SGDLS and YYNGEE. This receptor was obtained from a man younger than 35 who received the YFV17D yellow fever vaccine. The chain couples TRBV9 to TRBJ2-3; possible D gene TRBD2, 6 bases. The sample here was CD4+ T cells sorted from PBMCs, taken 15 days after the yellow fever booster vaccination. The CDR3 loop is CASSVGWGGTQYF. Here the CDR3 DNA reads TGTGCCAGCAGCGTAGGTTGGGGAGGTACGCAGTATTTT.